This T cell receptor beta chain came from a study of OX40 agonist ivuxolimab in advanced cancers. Looking at the study overall: Two cutaneous melanoma patients and one hepatocellular carcinoma patient, three in all, had partial responses. General study results and limits: Some of the lowest clonal expansion was seen in partial responders at 0.1-3.0 mg/kg.

Patients with a history of autoimmune disease or on systemic immunosuppression were excluded. TCRdb's copy holds only in-frame clones and misses some; the assay was immunoSEQ multiplex PCR. The data hold about 78,000 clones, with roughly 84% observed a single time. A note on this clone: As yet, its antigen is unknown.

The length of the CDR3 is 15 residues. Germline loops: CDR1 LGHNA, CDR2 YSLEER. The V end was cut by 2 bases, the J end by 7 bases, with 15 bases between. V gene TRBV4-3 combines with J gene TRBJ1-3; weak D call: TRBD1 (6 bases). This receptor was obtained from an adult with an advanced solid tumor such as melanoma, head and neck, liver or kidney cancer. Material: CD4+ or CD8+ T cells sorted from blood, obtained in a trial of the OX40 agonist ivuxolimab. CDR3 coding DNA: TGCGCCAGCAGCCAACATACAGGGTCAAGGAACACCATATATTTT. Translated, it gives CASSQHTGSRNTIYF.